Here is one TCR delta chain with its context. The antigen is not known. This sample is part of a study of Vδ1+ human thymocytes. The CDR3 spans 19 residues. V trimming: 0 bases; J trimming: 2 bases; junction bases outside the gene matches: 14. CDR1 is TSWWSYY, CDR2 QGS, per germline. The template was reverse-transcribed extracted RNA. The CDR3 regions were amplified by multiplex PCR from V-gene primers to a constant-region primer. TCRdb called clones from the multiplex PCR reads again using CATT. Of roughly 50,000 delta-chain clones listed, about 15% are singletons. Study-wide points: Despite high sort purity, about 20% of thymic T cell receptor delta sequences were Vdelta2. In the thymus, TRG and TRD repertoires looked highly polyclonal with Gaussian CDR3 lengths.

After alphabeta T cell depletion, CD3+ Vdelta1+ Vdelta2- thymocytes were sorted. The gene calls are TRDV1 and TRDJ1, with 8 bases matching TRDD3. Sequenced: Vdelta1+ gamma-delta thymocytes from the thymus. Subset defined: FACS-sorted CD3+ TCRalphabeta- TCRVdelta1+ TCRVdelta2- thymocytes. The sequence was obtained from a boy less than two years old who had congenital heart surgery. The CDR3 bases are TGTGCTCTTGGGGAACTTTCTTCCCCCCCGTACTGGGGGACCGATAAACTCATCTTT. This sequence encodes CALGELSSPPYWGTDKLIF.